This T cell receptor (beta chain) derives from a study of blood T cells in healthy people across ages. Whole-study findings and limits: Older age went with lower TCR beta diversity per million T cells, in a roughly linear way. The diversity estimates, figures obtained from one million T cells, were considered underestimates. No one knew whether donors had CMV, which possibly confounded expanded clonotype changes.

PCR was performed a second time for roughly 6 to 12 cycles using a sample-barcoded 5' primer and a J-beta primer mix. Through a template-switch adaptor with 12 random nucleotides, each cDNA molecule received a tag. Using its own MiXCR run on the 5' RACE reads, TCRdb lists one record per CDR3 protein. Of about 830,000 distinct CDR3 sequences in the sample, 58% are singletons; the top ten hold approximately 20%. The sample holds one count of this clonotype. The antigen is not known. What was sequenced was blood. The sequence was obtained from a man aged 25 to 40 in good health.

The CDR3 DNA reads as TGTGCCATCAGAGTAACTAGCGGGGGGGCAGTGACCTACAATGAGCAGTTCTTC. Translation gives CAIRVTSGGAVTYNEQFF. This chain joins TRBV10-3 and TRBJ2-1; 13 bases map to TRBD2. The CDR3 runs to 18 residues. V shed 6 bases and J 2 bases; nucleotides not matched to a gene: 10. Germline V gives CDR1 ENHRY, CDR2 SYGVKD.